This entry lists 20 T cell receptor beta chains sequenced from one sample in a study of T cells in Graves' hyperthyroidism and ophthalmopathy. RNA transcripts gave rise to amplified TCR beta CDR3 regions. Using the HTBI primer set, a first-round RT-PCR was run on the TCR CDR3. TCRdb analysed the multiplex PCR reads with MiXCR anew, one entry per CDR3 protein. The sample holds approximately 330,000 distinct CDR3 sequences, 15% to 20% seen once. The sequenced sample was blood. Source of these receptors: a woman in her fifties or sixties with Graves' hyperthyroidism.

There are a few counts of this clonotype. The chain links TRBV10-1 to TRBJ2-3; TRBD2 matches 8 bases. V lost 4 bases and J lost 2; bases outside the gene matches: 5. From germline, CDR1 is WNHNN and CDR2 SYGVQD (reference sequence). The CDR3 spans 15 residues. CDR3 protein: CASSGSGGYTDTQYF. The CDR3 DNA reads TGCGCCAGCAGTGGGAGCGGGGGCTACACAGATACGCAGTATTTT.

A few counts support this clonotype. V usage is TRBV5-4 and J usage is TRBJ1-4; D perhaps matches TRBD1 (6 bases). Germline CDR1 is SGHNT and CDR2 is YYREEE (reference sequence). CDR3 length: 14 residues. V shed 4 bases and J shed 9 bases, with 16 bases lying between them. DNA of the CDR3: TGTGCCAGCAGCCTACAGGGAAGTTGGCAAAAACTGTTTTTT. It codes for CASSLQGSWQKLFF. Supplemented by reference TRBV5-4 and TRBJ1-4, the full variable domain reads ETGVTQSPTHLIKTRGQQVTLRCSSQSGHNTVSWYQQALGQGPQFIFQYYREEENGRGNFPPRFSGLQFPNYSSELNVNALELDDSALYLCASSLQGSWQKLFFGSGTQLSVL.

This rearrangement joins TRBV20-1 to TRBJ2-3; 9 bases fit TRBD2. This CDR3 has 18 residues. Germline-derived CDR1 and CDR2 are DFQATT and SNEGSKA (reference sequence). J lost 3 bases, V lost 7 bases, and 20 bases had no gene match. Written as DNA, the CDR3 is TGCAGTGTTAGCACGTTGGGTAGCGGGAGTCGTAGGACAGATACGCAGTATTTT. Translated, it gives CSVSTLGSGSRRTDTQYF.

This clonotype appeared many times. The chain has TRBV12-3 or TRBV12-4 and TRBJ2-3; D gene ambiguous. The CDR3 covers 14 residues. Trimming shortened V by 6 bases and J by 2 bases, and 12 bases separated the two germline ends. The CDR3 loop reads CASSPPTITDTQYF. The CDR3 bases are TGTGCCAGCAGCCCGCCGACCATCACAGATACGCAGTATTTT.

Ten or more counts support this clonotype. The CDR3 region has the DNA TGCAGTGCTAGGGCAGCCAATGAGCAGTTCTTC. It encodes CSARAANEQFF. The chain employs TRBV20-1 and TRBJ2-1; D unresolved. Germline V gene lookup returns CDR1 DFQATT and CDR2 SNEGSKA (reference sequence). V gave up 3 bases and J gave up 6 bases, with 6 bases separating them. This CDR3 is 11 amino acids long.

Only one count was recorded for this clonotype. The junction departs from germline at one end; a sequencing error may be responsible. V and J are TRBV28 and TRBJ2-2; TRBD1 is a possible D gene (7 bases). The CDR3 is 16 residues long. Germline CDR1 reads MDHEN; CDR2 reads SYDVKM. The CDR3 spells CASSFGSGGFTGEPFF. The CDR3 region has the DNA TGTGCCAGCAGTTTTGGGTCAGGGGGGTTCACCGGGGAGCCGTTTTTT.

There are many counts of this clonotype. The V call is TRBV12-3 or TRBV12-4, the J call TRBJ1-5; D is unclear. This CDR3 region has 14 residues. Trimming shortened V by 5 bases and J by 0 bases, and 8 bases separated the two germline ends. The CDR3 protein is CASSVAYSNQPQHF. Written as DNA, the CDR3 is TGTGCCAGCAGTGTCGCATATAGCAATCAGCCCCAGCATTTT.

This clonotype turned up a few times. With a much larger clone just one base away, this may be a read error. The chain combines TRBV7-2 with TRBJ1-2; D is unclear. Germline CDR1 reads SGHTA; CDR2 reads FQGNSA. The CDR3 runs to 11 residues. V was pared by 2 bases and J by 4 bases, with 2 bases between. The CDR3: CASSLIYGYTF. The CDR3 DNA is TGTGCCAGCAGCTTAATCTATGGCTACACCTTC.

This clonotype has a handful of counts. J is TRBJ2-7 and V is TRBV6-2 or TRBV6-3, with D maybe TRBD1 (7 bases). The CDR3 consists of 14 residues. V lost 5 bases to trimming and J lost 7 bases, with 18 bases between them. Germline values: CDR1 MNHEY, CDR2 SVGEGT. CDR3 loop: CASSVGTQGGEQYV. In DNA, the CDR3 is TGTGCCAGCAGTGTTGGGACCCAGGGGGGAGAGCAGTACGTC.

In its sample, this clonotype was seen many times. V gene TRBV20-1 combines with J gene TRBJ2-1; 10 bases line up with TRBD2. CDR1 and CDR2 from the germline V gene are DFQATT and SNEGSKA (reference sequence). J gave up 10 bases and V 6 bases, and 21 bases lay outside the gene matches. CDR3 length: 17 residues. The CDR3 DNA reads as TGCAGTGCAACGTCTCCGACCGGGACTAGCGCCCCCGGAGAGCAGTTCTTC. The encoded protein is CSATSPTGTSAPGEQFF.

This clonotype has more than one count but fewer than ten. The V call is TRBV5-1, the J call TRBJ1-2; D not certain. This CDR3 region has 12 residues. Germline CDR1 SGHRS, CDR2 YFSETQ. Trimming stripped 0 bases from V and 9 bases from J, with 9 bases between. For the CDR3, the DNA is TGCGCCAGCAGCTTGGAGGCAGATCGCTACACCTTC. This translates into CASSLEADRYTF.

This clonotype appeared many times. V is TRBV2 and J is TRBJ2-3, with D possibly TRBD1 on 6 matching bases. The length of the CDR3 is 16 residues. Trimming removed 2 bases from V and 4 bases from J, with 16 bases in between. Germline-derived CDR1 and CDR2 are SNHLY and FYNNEI. The CDR3 loop reads CASSEQGRGNADTQYF. The DNA of the CDR3 is TGTGCCAGCAGTGAACAGGGCAGGGGCAATGCAGATACGCAGTATTTT.

This sequence joins TRBV10-2 and TRBJ2-7; 9 bases match TRBD2. Germline loops: CDR1 WSHSY, CDR2 SAAADI. The CDR3 extends over 15 amino acids. J was trimmed by 3 bases and V by 8 bases; bases with no gene match: 11. The CDR3 coding sequence is TGCGCCAGCCAATCCGTGACTAGCGGCGGCTACGAGCAGTACTTC. It yields the protein CASQSVTSGGYEQYF.

The rearrangement links TRBV11-2 to TRBJ2-2; TRBD1 matches at 7 bases. CDR1 SGHAT and CDR2 FQNNGV come from the germline V gene. With 8 bases clipped from V and 1 base from J, the junction kept 4 bases outside the gene matches. The CDR3 totals 14 residues. The CDR3 coding sequence is TGTGCCAGCCACCGGACAGGGAACACCGGGGAGCTGTTTTTT. Translation gives CASHRTGNTGELFF.

This clonotype was counted ten times or more. The V and J genes are TRBV6-1 and TRBJ2-1; 10 positions agree with TRBD2. The CDR3 length is 15 residues. CDR1 MNHNS and CDR2 SASEGT come from the germline V gene. With 6 bases clipped from V and 5 bases from J, the junction kept 7 bases outside the gene matches. CDR3 region: CASSPLAGPDNEQFF. DNA for the CDR3: TGTGCCAGCAGCCCACTAGCGGGGCCCGACAATGAGCAGTTCTTC.

The chain employs TRBV30 and TRBJ2-1; D may be TRBD1 or TRBD2 (5 bases each). The CDR3 is 14 amino acids. Between the trimmed V and J ends, which lost 2 bases and 4 bases, there was a span of 12 bases. The germline gives CDR1 GTSNPN, CDR2 SVGIG (reference sequence). The CDR3 here is CAWSIGDVYNEQFF. The CDR3 bases are TGTGCCTGGAGTATAGGGGACGTTTACAATGAGCAGTTCTTC.

The CDR3 spells CASSRLDGDYGYTF. The CDR3 DNA reads TGTGCCAGCAGCCGGTTGGACGGTGACTATGGCTACACCTTC. The rearrangement joins TRBV6-1 to TRBJ1-2; D unresolved. The V gene lost 6 bases and the J gene lost 3 bases, with 14 bases spanning the gap. The CDR3 covers 14 residues. Germline CDR1 MNHNS, CDR2 SASEGT.

This clonotype was observed a few times. V and J are TRBV7-9 and TRBJ1-1; D possibly corresponds to TRBD1 (5 bases). Germline assignment: CDR1 SEHNR and CDR2 FQNEAQ (reference sequence). The CDR3 is 14 amino acids. The V end was cut by 2 bases, the J end by 2 bases, with 9 bases between. The CDR3 here is CASSLNTGNTEAFF. In DNA, the CDR3 is TGTGCCAGCAGCTTAAATACAGGCAACACTGAAGCTTTCTTT.

This clonotype has a count of ten or more. V is TRBV3-1 and J is TRBJ1-4; D gene ambiguous. The germline gives CDR1 LGHDT, CDR2 YNNKEL (reference sequence). The CDR3 contains 11 residues. V lost 6 bases to trimming and J lost 8 bases, with 7 bases between them. The CDR3 DNA reads TGTGCCAGCAGGGGCGCGGAAAAACTGTTTTTT. Translation gives CASRGAEKLFF.

The chain joins TRBV11-2 to TRBJ2-5; tentatively, D is TRBD2 (6 bases). CDR1 and CDR2 (germline): SGHAT, FQNNGV. CDR3 length equals 14 residues. V was pared by 4 bases and J by 0 bases, with 9 bases between. In DNA, the CDR3 is TGTGCCAGCAGCTCTGGACTAAACCAAGAGACCCAGTACTTC. The encoded protein is CASSSGLNQETQYF. Based on the CDR3 plus reference TRBV11-2 and TRBJ2-5, the full variable domain is EAGVAQSPRYKIIEKRQSVAFWCNPISGHATLYWYQQILGQGPKLLIQFQNNGVVDDSQLPKDRFSAERLKGVDSTLKIQPAKLEDSAVYLCASSSGLNQETQYFGPGTRLLVL.